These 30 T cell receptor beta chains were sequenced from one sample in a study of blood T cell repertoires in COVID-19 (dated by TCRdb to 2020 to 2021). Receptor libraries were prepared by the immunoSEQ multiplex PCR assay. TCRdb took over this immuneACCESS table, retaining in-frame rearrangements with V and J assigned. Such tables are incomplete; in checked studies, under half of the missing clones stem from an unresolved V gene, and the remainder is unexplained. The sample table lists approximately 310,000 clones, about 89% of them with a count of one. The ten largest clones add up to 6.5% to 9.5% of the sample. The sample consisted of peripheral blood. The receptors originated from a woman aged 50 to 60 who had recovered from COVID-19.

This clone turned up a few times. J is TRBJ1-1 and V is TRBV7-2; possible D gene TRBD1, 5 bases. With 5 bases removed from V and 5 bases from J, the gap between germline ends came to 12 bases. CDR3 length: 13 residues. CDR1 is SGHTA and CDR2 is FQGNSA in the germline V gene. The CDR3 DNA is TGTGCCAGCAGCCTGGACGGGGGGACTGAAGCTTTCTTT. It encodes CASSLDGGTEAFF.

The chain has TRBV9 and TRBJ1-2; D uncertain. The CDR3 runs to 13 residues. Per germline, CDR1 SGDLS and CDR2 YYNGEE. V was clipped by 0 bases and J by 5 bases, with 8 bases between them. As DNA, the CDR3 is TGTGCCAGCAGCGTAGAACCGGGGTATGGCTACACCTTC. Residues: CASSVEPGYGYTF.

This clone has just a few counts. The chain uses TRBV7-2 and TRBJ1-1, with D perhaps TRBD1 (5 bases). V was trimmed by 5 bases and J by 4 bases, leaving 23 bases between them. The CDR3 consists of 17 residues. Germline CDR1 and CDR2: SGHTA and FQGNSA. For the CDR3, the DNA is TGTGCCAGCAGCCCATTTAGGTTGAGCGGGGACGCCACTGAAGCTTTCTTT. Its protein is CASSPFRLSGDATEAFF.

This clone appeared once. Here the CDR3 reads CASQDRSYEQYF. The CDR3 coding sequence is TGCGCCAGTCAAGACAGATCCTACGAGCAGTACTTC. This chain joins TRBV5-1 and TRBJ2-7; possible D gene TRBD1, 5 bases. CDR3 size: 12 residues. V was pared by 8 bases and J by 1 base, with 10 bases between. CDR1 is SGHRS, CDR2 YFSETQ, per germline.

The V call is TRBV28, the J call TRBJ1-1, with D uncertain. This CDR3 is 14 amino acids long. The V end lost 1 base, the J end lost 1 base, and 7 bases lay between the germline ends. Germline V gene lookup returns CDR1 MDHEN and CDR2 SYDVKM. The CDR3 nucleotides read TGTGCCAGCAGTTTATCTGGAGGGAACACTGAAGCTTTCTTT. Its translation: CASSLSGGNTEAFF.

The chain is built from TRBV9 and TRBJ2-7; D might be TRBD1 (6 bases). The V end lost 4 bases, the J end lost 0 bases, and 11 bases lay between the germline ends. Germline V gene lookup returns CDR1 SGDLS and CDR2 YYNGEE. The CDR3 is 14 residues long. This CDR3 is CASSYQGSSYEQYF. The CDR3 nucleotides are TGTGCCAGCAGCTATCAGGGGTCCTCCTACGAGCAGTACTTC.

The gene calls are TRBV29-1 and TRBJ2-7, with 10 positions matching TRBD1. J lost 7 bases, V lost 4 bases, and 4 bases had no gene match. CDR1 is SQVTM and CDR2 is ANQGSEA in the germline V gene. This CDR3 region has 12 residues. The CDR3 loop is CSVGQGANEQYF. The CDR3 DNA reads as TGCAGCGTTGGACAGGGGGCGAATGAGCAGTACTTC.

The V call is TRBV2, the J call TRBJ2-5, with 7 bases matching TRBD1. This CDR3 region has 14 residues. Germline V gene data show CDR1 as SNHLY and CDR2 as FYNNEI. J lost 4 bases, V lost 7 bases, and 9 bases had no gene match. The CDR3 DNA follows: TGTGCCAGCACGGAGCAGGGGGATCGAGAGACCCAGTACTTC. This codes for CASTEQGDRETQYF.

CDR3 bases: TGCGCCAGCAGCTTGAAACAGCCGAGCTCCTACAATGAGCAGTTCTTC. Translating gives CASSLKQPSSYNEQFF. The J gene is TRBJ2-1, the V gene TRBV5-1; no clear D gene. The CDR3 contains 16 residues. Germline loops: CDR1 SGHRS, CDR2 YFSETQ. V lost 1 base, J lost 0 bases, and 11 bases lay in between.

For the CDR3, the DNA is TGTGCCAGCAGCCAGACTAGCGCCTACAATGAGCAGTTCTTC. It translates to CASSQTSAYNEQFF. V and J are TRBV3-1 (or the pseudogene TRBV3-2) and TRBJ2-1; 8 nucleotides line up with TRBD2. Germline assignment: CDR1 LGHDT and CDR2 YNNKEL (reference sequence). V was pared by 3 bases and J by 2 bases, with 0 bases of the junction left unmatched. The CDR3 length is 14 residues.

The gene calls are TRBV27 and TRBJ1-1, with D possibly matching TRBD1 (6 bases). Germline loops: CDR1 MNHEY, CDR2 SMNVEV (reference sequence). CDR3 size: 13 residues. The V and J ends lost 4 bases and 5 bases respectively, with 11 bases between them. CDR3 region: CASSYLRGTEAFF. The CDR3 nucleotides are TGTGCCAGCAGTTACCTGAGGGGGACTGAAGCTTTCTTT.

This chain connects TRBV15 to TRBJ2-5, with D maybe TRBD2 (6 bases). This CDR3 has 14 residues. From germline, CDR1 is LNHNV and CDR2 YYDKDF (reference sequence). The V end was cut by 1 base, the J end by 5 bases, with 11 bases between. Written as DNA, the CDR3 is TGTGCCACCAGCAGAGTTACGGGAGTGGAGACCCAGTACTTC. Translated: CATSRVTGVETQYF.

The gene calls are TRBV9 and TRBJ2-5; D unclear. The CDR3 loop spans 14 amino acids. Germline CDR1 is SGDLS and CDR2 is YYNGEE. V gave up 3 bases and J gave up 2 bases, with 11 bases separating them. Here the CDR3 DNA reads TGTGCCAGCAGCGCTTACCTAGGACAAGAGACCCAGTACTTC. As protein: CASSAYLGQETQYF.

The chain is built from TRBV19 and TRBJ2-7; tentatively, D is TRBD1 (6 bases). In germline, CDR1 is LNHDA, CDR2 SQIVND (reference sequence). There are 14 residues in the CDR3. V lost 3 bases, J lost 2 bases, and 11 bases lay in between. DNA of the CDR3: TGTGCCAGTAGTATTCGGGACAAGCCCTACGAGCAGTACTTC. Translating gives CASSIRDKPYEQYF.

The CDR3 region is CASSQDRGGPTDTQYF. Written as DNA, the CDR3 is TGTGCCAGCAGTCAAGACAGGGGGGGGCCTACAGATACGCAGTATTTT. This rearrangement joins TRBV27 to TRBJ2-3; the match to TRBD1 covers 9 bases. The length of the CDR3 is 16 residues. CDR1 MNHEY and CDR2 SMNVEV come from the germline V gene (reference sequence). V trimming: 5 bases; J trimming: 3 bases; junction bases outside the gene matches: 9.

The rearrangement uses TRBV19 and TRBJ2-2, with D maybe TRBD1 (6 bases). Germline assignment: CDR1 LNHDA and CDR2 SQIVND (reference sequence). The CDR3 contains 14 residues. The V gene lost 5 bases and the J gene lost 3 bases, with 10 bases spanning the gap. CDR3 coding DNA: TGTGCCAGTAGTCCCGGACAGTACACCGGGGAGCTGTTTTTT. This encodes CASSPGQYTGELFF.

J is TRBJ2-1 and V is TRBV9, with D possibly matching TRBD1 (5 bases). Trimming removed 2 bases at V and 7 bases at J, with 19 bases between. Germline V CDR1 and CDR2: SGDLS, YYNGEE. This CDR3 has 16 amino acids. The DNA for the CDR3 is TGTGCCAGCAGCGTCTCCAGGGCAAGGGCGTTGAATGAGCAGTTCTTC. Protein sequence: CASSVSRARALNEQFF.

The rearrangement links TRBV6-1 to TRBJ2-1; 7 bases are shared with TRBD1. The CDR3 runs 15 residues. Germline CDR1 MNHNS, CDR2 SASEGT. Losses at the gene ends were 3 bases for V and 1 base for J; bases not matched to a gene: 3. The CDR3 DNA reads TGTGCCAGCAGTGACCGGGACAGATCCTACAATGAGCAGTTCTTC. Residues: CASSDRDRSYNEQFF.

CDR3 protein: CASKHRGLNNEQFF. The CDR3 DNA is TGTGCCAGTAAGCACAGGGGTTTAAACAATGAGCAGTTCTTC. J is TRBJ2-1 and V is TRBV19; 7 nucleotides align to TRBD1. Germline V CDR1 and CDR2: LNHDA, SQIVND (reference sequence). The CDR3 has 14 amino acids. V lost 7 bases, J lost 5 bases, and 8 bases stayed unmatched.

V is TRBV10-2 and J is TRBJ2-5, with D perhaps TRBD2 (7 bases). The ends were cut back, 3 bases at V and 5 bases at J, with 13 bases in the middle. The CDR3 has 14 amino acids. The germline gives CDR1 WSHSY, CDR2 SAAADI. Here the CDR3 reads CASSDWGGGETQYF. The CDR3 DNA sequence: TGCGCCAGCAGTGATTGGGGGGGCGGGGAGACCCAGTACTTC.

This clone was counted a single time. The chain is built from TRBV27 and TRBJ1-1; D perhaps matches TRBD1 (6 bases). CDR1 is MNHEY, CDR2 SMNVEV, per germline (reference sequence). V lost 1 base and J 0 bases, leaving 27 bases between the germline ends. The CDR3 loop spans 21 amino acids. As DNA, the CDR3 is TGTGCCAGCAGTTTATGGCCCCCCCTGGGGGCCGCTGGTTTCATGAACACTGAAGCTTTCTTT. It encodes CASSLWPPLGAAGFMNTEAFF.

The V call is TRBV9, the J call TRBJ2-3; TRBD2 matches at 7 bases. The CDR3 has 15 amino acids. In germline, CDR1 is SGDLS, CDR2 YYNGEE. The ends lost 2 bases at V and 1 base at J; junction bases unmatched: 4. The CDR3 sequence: CASSVRLAGTDTQYF. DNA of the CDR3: TGTGCCAGCAGCGTTAGACTAGCCGGCACAGATACGCAGTATTTT. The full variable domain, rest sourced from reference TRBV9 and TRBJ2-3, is DSGVTQTPKHLITATGQRVTLRCSPRSGDLSVYWYQQSLDQGLQFLIQYYNGEERAKGNILERFSAQQFPDLHSELNLSSLELGDSALYFCASSVRLAGTDTQYFGPGTRLTVL.

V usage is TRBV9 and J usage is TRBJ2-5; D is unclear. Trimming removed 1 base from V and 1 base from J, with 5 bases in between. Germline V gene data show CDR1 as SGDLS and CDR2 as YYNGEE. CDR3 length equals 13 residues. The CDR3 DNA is TGTGCCAGCAGCGTATCCTCCCAAGAGACCCAGTACTTC. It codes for CASSVSSQETQYF. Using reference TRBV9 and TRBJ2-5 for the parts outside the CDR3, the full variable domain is DSGVTQTPKHLITATGQRVTLRCSPRSGDLSVYWYQQSLDQGLQFLIQYYNGEERAKGNILERFSAQQFPDLHSELNLSSLELGDSALYFCASSVSSQETQYFGPGTRLLVL.

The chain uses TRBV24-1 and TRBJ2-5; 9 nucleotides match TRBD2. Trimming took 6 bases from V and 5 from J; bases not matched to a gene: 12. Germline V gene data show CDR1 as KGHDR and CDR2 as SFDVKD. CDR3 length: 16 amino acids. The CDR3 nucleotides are TGTGCCACCAGTCAAAAGCGGGGGGATTCCCGGGAGACCCAGTACTTC. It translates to CATSQKRGDSRETQYF.

The CDR3 DNA is TGTGCCAGCAGCTTAGAAGGAATAGCGGGGGGGTATACGCAGTATTTT. Translating it yields CASSLEGIAGGYTQYF. This chain links TRBV11-2 with TRBJ2-3, with 11 bases fitting TRBD2. Germline V gene sequence: CDR1 SGHAT, CDR2 FQNNGV. The CDR3 is 16 amino acids. After removal of 0 bases from V and 7 bases from J, the junction contained 6 bases not matched to a gene.

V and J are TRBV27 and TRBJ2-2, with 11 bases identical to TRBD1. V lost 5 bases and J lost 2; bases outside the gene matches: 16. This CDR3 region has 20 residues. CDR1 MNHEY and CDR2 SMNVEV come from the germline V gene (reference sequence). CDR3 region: CASSPLDRGLSYANTGELFF. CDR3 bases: TGTGCCAGCAGTCCCCTGGACAGGGGGCTATCCTACGCAAACACCGGGGAGCTGTTTTTT.

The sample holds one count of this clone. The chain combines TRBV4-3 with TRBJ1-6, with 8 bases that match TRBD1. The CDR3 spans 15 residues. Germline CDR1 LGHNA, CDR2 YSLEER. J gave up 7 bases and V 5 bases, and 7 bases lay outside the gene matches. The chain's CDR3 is CASSSAGQANSPLHF. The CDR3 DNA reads TGCGCCAGCAGCAGTGCGGGACAGGCAAATTCACCCCTCCACTTT.

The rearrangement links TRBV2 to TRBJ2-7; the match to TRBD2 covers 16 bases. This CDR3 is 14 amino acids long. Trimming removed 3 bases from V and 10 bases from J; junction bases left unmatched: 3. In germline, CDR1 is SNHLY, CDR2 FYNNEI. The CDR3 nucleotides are TGTGCCAGCAGTGAGGGACTAGCGGGGGGGGTACAGTACTTC. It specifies CASSEGLAGGVQYF.

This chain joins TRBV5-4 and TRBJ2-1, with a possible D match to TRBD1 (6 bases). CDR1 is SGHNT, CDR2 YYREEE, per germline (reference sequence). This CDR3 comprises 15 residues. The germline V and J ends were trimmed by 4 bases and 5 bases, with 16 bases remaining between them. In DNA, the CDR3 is TGTGCCAGCAGCCCCAGGGGTTCAGGCCACAATGAGCAGTTCTTC. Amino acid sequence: CASSPRGSGHNEQFF.

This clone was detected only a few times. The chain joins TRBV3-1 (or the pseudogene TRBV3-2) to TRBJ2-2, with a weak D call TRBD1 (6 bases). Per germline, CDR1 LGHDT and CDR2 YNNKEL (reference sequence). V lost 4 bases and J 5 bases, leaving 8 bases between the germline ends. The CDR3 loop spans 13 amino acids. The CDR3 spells CASSLGGTGELFF. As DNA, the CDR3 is TGTGCCAGCAGCCTAGGGGGAACCGGGGAGCTGTTTTTT.